The entry below gives a single T cell receptor (beta chain) sequence along with its context. These data belong to a study of blood T cell repertoires in COVID-19. Study in general: Samples taken during acute and convalescent COVID-19 were collected in the United States, Italy and Spain.

In the original processing: From reference gene primer amplification, estimates of nucleated cell counts were derived. Assay: immunoSEQ multiplex PCR; the TCRdb copy retains only in-frame clones and omits some. V, J and clone size are those of that table, while D and trimming were read from the DNA. The sample lists under 300,000 clones; approximately 78% were seen once. Specimen: peripheral blood. The receptor was isolated from a woman aged 60 to 75 with active or convalescent COVID-19.

The CDR3, as DNA: TGCAGCGGGACAGACGGTGGAAAAGCTTTCTTT. Protein: CSGTDGGKAFF. This chain links TRBV29-1 with TRBJ1-1, with D tentatively TRBD1 (6 bases). Trimming shortened V by 7 bases and J by 9 bases, and 15 bases separated the two germline ends. The CDR3 has 11 amino acids. Germline CDR1 reads SQVTM; CDR2 reads ANQGSEA.